This T cell receptor beta chain is from a study of blood T cells in healthy people across ages. The CDR3 has 14 amino acids. V was clipped by 0 bases and J by 4 bases, with 13 bases between them. The V gene's germline CDR1 is DFQATT and CDR2 SNEGSKA (reference sequence). Study-wide results and caveats: Diversity figures derived from one million T cells were judged to underestimate the true value. Higher diversity and more naive CD4+ cells were features of long-lived donors, compared to aged donors.

Concerning this clonotype: What it binds is not known.

For the second PCR, which ran for roughly 6 to 11 cycles, a sample-barcoded 5' primer and a J-beta primer mix were used. Individual samples furnished no less than 2.5 million CDR3-containing paired-end reads apiece. TCRdb fed the 5' RACE reads into MiXCR, producing one record per CDR3 protein. The sample shows 1,800,000 or so distinct CDR3 sequences, 35% to 50% of them seen only once. V usage is TRBV20-1 and J usage is TRBJ2-7, with D maybe TRBD1 (6 bases). Sequencing input: blood. The TCR sequence derives from a human donor in good health. DNA for the CDR3: TGCAGTGCTAGAGATGCAGGCAGGGGTTACGAGCAGTACTTC. It specifies CSARDAGRGYEQYF.